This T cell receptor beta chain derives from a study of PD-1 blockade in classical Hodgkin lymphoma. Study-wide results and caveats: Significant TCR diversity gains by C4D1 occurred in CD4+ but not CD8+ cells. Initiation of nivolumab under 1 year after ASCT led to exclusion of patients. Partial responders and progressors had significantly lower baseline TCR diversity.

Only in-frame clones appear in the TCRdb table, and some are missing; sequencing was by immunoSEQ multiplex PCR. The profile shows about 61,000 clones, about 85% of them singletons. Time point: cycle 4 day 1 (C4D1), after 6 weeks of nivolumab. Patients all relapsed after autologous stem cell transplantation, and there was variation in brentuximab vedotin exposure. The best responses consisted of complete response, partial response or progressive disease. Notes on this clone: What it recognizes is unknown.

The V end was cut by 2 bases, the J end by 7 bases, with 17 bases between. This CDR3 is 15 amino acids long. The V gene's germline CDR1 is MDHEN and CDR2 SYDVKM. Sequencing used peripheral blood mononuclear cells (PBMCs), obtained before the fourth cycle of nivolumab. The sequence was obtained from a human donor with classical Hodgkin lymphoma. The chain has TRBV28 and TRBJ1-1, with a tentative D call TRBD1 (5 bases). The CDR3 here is CASSLRDRPLDEAFF. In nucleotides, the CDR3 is TGTGCCAGCAGTTTAAGGGACCGGCCCCTCGATGAAGCTTTCTTT.